The 9 T cell receptor beta chains given below trace back to one sample, sequenced in a study of regulatory T cells in long-lasting Graves disease (dated by TCRdb to about 2021). The time point label on this specimen signifies: newly diagnosed GD, antithyroid drugs for less than 3 months. For both TCR sequencing and RNA sequencing, RNA was extracted from PBMCs using TRIzol. Library construction relied on multiplex PCR. The instrument given in TCRdb is Illumina HiSeq 4000. To build TCR beta libraries, CDR3 regions were amplified by Arm-PCR using iRepertoire HTBI primers. The public reads were reanalyzed by TCRdb: fastp trimming at Q25, MiXCR alignment, in-frame beta chains only. One record per CDR3 amino acid sequence lists the most common genes and DNA. This sample has hundreds of thousands of distinct CDR3 sequences in its table, and about 16% of those were observed once. About 11% of the sample goes to the ten largest clones.

The sample was also linked to a second study, of T cells in Graves' hyperthyroidism and ophthalmopathy.

The input for sequencing was peripheral blood mononuclear cells (PBMCs), taken at new diagnosis, from a patient treated with antithyroid drugs. Receptors originate from a man younger than 30 with Graves disease. Donor details come from another sample of the same person, matched by shared clones.

This clonotype was seen repeatedly, ten times or more. The rearrangement joins TRBV3-1 to TRBJ1-5, with D possibly matching TRBD1 (5 bases). The ends were cut back, 4 bases at V and 10 bases at J, with 17 bases in the middle. Germline V gene data show CDR1 as LGHDT and CDR2 as YNNKEL (reference sequence). This CDR3 is 14 amino acids long. CDR3 in amino acids: CASSPKRTIAPQHF. The CDR3 bases are TGTGCCAGCAGCCCAAAAAGGACAATTGCCCCCCAGCATTTT.

This clonotype was detected ten times or more. This chain joins TRBV6-5 and TRBJ1-2; weak D call: TRBD1 (5 bases). Germline lookup yields CDR1 MNHEY and CDR2 SVGAGI. The V and J ends lost 0 bases and 4 bases respectively, with 6 bases between them. This CDR3 region has 13 residues. In nucleotides, the CDR3 is TGTGCCAGCAGTTACTCCGGGGGCTATGGCTACACCTTC. Residues: CASSYSGGYGYTF.

The V and J genes are TRBV19 and TRBJ2-1, with 7 nucleotides matching TRBD2. CDR3 length: 15 amino acids. Trimming cost V 2 bases and J 7 bases; bases outside gene matches: 8. CDR1 is LNHDA, CDR2 SQIVND, per germline (reference sequence). The chain's CDR3 is CASSIRGGRQNEQFF. Here the CDR3 DNA reads TGTGCCAGTAGTATACGGGGCGGGAGACAGAATGAGCAGTTCTTC.

This chain uses TRBV2 with TRBJ2-1; tentatively, D is TRBD2 (7 bases). This CDR3 comprises 15 residues. CDR1 is SNHLY, CDR2 FYNNEI, per germline. Between the trimmed V and J ends, which lost 7 bases and 3 bases, there was a span of 16 bases. CDR3: CASNKRGGVYNEQFF. The CDR3 DNA follows: TGTGCCAGCAACAAAAGGGGGGGAGTCTACAATGAGCAGTTCTTC.

In its sample, this clonotype was seen a few times. The chain couples TRBV19 to TRBJ1-2; D unclear. The CDR3 loop spans 13 amino acids. Between the trimmed V and J ends, which lost 2 bases and 8 bases, there was a span of 12 bases. Germline V gene sequence: CDR1 LNHDA, CDR2 SQIVND (reference sequence). The CDR3 protein is CASSISSVGGYTF. The CDR3 region has the DNA TGTGCCAGTAGTATATCGAGTGTAGGCGGCTACACCTTC.

This clonotype was seen repeatedly, ten times or more. The chain combines TRBV12-3 or TRBV12-4 with TRBJ1-3; D gene ambiguous. V dropped 6 bases and J dropped 0 bases, with 9 bases sitting between them. The CDR3 extends over 14 amino acids. DNA for the CDR3: TGTGCCAGCAGCCTCGGCGGCTCTGGAAACACCATATATTTT. Translated, it gives CASSLGGSGNTIYF.

This clonotype was recorded at least ten times. The V gene is TRBV20-1, the J gene TRBJ2-1; no reliable D call. The length of the CDR3 is 12 residues. V was trimmed by 1 base and J by 7 bases, leaving 8 bases between them. Germline CDR1 DFQATT, CDR2 SNEGSKA (reference sequence). The CDR3 sequence is CSARVLNNEQFF. The CDR3 DNA is TGCAGTGCTAGAGTACTTAATAATGAGCAGTTCTTC.

A word on this clonotype: A much more abundant neighbour one base away suggests this may be a read error. The CDR3 nucleotides are TGTGCCAGTATTGCGGGGGACGGAGTATCCCACAATGAGCAGTTCTTC. Translating it yields CASIAGDGVSHNEQFF. The chain joins TRBV7-2 to TRBJ2-1; TRBD2 matches 7 bases. The CDR3 sequence is 16 residues long. CDR1 and CDR2 (germline): SGHTA, FQGNSA. V trimming: 9 bases; J trimming: 5 bases; junction bases outside the gene matches: 16.

This rearrangement joins TRBV3-1 to TRBJ2-5; the D gene is possibly TRBD1 (5 bases). CDR1 and CDR2 from the germline V gene are LGHDT and YNNKEL (reference sequence). The CDR3 loop spans 14 amino acids. V lost 2 bases and J 4 bases, leaving 11 bases between the germline ends. As DNA, the CDR3 is TGTGCCAGCAGCCAAAGGGGCCCTGTAGAGACCCAGTACTTC. As protein: CASSQRGPVETQYF.